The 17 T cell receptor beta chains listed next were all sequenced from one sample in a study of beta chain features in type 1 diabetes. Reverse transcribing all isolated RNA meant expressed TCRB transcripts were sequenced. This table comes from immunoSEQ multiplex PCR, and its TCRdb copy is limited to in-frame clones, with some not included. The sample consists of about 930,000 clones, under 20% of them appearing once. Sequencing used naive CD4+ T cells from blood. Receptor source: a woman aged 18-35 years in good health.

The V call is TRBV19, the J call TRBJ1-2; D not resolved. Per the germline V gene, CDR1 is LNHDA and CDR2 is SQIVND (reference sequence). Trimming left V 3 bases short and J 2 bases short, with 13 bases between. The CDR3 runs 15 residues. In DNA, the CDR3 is TGTGCCAGTAGTATGCGACCCTACTCAAACTATGGCTACACCTTC. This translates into CASSMRPYSNYGYTF.

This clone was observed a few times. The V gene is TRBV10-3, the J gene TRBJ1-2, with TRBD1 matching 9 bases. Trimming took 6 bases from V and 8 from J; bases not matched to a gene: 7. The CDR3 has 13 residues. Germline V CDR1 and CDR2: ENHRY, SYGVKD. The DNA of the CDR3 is TGTGCCATCAGCCCGGGACAGGGTGGGGGCTACACCTTC. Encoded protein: CAISPGQGGGYTF.

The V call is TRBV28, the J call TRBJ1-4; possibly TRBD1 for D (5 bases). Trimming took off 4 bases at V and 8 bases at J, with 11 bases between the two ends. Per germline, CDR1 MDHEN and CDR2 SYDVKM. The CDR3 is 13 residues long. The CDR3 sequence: CASSSGVFEKLFF. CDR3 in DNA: TGTGCCAGCAGTTCGGGGGTTTTCGAAAAACTGTTTTTT.

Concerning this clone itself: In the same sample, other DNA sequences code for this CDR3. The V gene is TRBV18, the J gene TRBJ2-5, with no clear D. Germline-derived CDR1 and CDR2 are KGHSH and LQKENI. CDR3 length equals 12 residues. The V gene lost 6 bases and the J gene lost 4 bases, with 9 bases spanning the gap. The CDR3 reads CASSPSGETQYF. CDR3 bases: TGTGCCAGCTCGCCTTCGGGAGAGACCCAGTACTTC.

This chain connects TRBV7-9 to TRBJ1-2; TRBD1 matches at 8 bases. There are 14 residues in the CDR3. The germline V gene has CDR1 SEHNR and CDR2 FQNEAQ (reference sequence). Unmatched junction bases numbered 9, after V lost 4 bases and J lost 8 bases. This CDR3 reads CASSSRTGTEGYTF. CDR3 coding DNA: TGTGCCAGCAGCTCTCGGACAGGGACAGAGGGCTACACCTTC.

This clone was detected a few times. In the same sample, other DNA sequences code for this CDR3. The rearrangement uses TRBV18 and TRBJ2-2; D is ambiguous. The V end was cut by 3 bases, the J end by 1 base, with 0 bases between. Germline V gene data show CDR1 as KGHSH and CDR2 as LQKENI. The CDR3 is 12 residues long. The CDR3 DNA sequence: TGTGCCAGCTCACCGAACACCGGGGAGCTGTTTTTT. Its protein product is CASSPNTGELFF.

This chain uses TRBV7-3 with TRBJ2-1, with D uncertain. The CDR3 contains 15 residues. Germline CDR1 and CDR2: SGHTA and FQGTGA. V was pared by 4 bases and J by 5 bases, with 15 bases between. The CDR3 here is CASSWAASLHNEQFF. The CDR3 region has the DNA TGTGCCAGCAGCTGGGCAGCGTCCCTCCACAATGAGCAGTTCTTC. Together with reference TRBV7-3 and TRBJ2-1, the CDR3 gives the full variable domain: GAGVSQTPSNKVTEKGKYVELRCDPISGHTALYWYRQSLGQGPEFLIYFQGTGAADDSGLPNDRFFAVRPEGSVSTLKIQRTERGDSAVYLCASSWAASLHNEQFFGPGTRLTVL.

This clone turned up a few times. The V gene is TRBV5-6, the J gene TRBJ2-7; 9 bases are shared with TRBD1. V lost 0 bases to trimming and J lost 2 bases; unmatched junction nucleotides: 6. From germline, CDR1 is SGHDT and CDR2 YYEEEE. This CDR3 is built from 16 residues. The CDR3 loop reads CASSLATGQGPYEQYF. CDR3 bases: TGTGCCAGCAGCTTGGCCACGGGACAGGGCCCCTACGAGCAGTACTTC. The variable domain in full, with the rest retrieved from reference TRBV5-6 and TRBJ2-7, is DAGVTQSPTHLIKTRGQQVTLRCSPKSGHDTVSWYQQALGQGPQFIFQYYEEEERQRGNFPDRFSGHQFPNYSSELNVNALLLGDSALYLCASSLATGQGPYEQYFGPGTRLTVT.

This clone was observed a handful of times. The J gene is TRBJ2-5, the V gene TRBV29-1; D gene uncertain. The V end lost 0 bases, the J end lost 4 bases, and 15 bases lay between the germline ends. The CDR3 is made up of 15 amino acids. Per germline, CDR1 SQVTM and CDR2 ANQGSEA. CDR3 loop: CSVEEDDPIGETQYF. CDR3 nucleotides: TGCAGCGTTGAAGAGGACGACCCCATTGGAGAGACCCAGTACTTC.

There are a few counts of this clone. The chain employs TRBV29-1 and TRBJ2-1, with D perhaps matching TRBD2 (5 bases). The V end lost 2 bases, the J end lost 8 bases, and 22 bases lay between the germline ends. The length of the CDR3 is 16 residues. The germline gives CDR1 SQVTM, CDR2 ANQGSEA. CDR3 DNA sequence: TGCAGCGTTGAATTCACCGGGAAGCGTTCTGGGGATGAGCAGTTCTTC. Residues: CSVEFTGKRSGDEQFF.

Here the CDR3 DNA reads TGTGCCAGCCACAGGGGGCTCGTTGACGAGCAGTACTTC. Its translation is CASHRGLVDEQYF. V gene TRBV6-6 combines with J gene TRBJ2-7, with 9 nucleotides matching TRBD1. Losses at the gene ends were 8 bases for V and 5 bases for J; bases not matched to a gene: 7. The CDR3 contains 13 residues. CDR1 is MNHNY, CDR2 SVGAGI, per germline (reference sequence).

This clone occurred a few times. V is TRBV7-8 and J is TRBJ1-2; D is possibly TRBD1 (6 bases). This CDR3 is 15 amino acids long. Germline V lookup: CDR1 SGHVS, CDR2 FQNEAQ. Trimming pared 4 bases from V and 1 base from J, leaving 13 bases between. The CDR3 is CASSYRTGSNYGYTF. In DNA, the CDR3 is TGTGCCAGCAGCTACCGTACAGGGAGTAACTATGGCTACACCTTC.

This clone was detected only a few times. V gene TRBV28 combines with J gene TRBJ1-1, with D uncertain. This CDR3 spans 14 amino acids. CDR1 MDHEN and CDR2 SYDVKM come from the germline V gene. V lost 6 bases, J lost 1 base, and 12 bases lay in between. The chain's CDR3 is CASRNPGKNTEAFF. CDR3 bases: TGTGCCAGCAGAAACCCCGGGAAGAACACTGAAGCTTTCTTT.

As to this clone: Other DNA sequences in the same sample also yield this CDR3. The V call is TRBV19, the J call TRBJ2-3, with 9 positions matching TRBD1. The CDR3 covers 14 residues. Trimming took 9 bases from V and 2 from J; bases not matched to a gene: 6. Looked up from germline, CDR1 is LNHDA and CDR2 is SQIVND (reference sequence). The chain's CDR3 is CASSIQGATDTQYF. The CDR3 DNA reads TGTGCCAGCTCGATACAGGGGGCCACAGATACGCAGTATTTT.

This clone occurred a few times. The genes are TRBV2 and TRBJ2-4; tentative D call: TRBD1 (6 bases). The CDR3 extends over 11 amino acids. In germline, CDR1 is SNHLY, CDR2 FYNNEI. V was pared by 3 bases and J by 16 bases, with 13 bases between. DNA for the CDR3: TGTGCCAGCAGTGACTCCCAGGGGCTTTACTTC. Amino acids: CASSDSQGLYF. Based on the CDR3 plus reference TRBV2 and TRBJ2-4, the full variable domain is EPEVTQTPSHQVTQMGQEVILRCVPISNHLYFYWYRQILGQKVEFLVSFYNNEISEKSEIFDDQFSVERPDGSNFTLKIRSTKLEDSAMYFCASSDSQGLYFGAGTRLSVL.

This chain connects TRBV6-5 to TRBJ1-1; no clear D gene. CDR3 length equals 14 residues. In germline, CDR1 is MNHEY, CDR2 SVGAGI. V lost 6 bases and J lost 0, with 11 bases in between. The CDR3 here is CASRESYMNTEAFF. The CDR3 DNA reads TGTGCCAGCAGGGAGAGTTACATGAACACTGAAGCTTTCTTT.

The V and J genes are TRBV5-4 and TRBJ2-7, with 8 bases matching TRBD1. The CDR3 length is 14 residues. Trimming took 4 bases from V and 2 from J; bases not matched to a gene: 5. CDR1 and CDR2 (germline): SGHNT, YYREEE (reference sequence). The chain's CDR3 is CASSRTGKPYEQYF. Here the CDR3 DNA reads TGTGCCAGCAGCCGGACAGGGAAACCCTACGAGCAGTACTTC.